Below, 9 T cell receptor beta chains from the same sample are listed, as sequenced in a study of CD8+ T cells in alopecia areata. Using CD4, CD8alpha, NKG2D, NKG2ACE and other markers, pooled cutaneous lymph node cells were sorted. TCR sequencing used cDNA made by reverse transcription of extracted RNA. Assay: immunoSEQ multiplex PCR; the TCRdb copy retains only in-frame clones and omits some. This sample comprises approximately 280,000 clones, none seen once only. Sequences were obtained from CD4+ T cells sorted from a lymph node. These receptors all stem from a C3H/HeJ mouse with alopecia areata. The MHC haplotype of the strain is H2-k.

This clone has just a few counts. Any gene name here is a mouse gene name. The CDR3 end falls 4 residues outside the read, so it is completed with the germline J gene. The rearrangement links TRBV19 to TRBJ2-7; 12 bases are a match to TRBD2. CDR1 is FNHDT, CDR2 SITEND, per germline (reference sequence). V lost 5 bases, J lost 3 bases, and 3 bases stayed unmatched. The CDR3 covers 14 residues. Here the CDR3 reads CASRQDWGGYEQYF. Incomplete CDR3 DNA: TGTGCCAGCAGGCAGGACTGGGGGGGCTAT.

This clone was counted a few times. Gene names follow the mouse nomenclature. The observed sequence ends 4 residues before the CDR3 terminus, with the missing tail filled in from the germline J gene. This chain joins TRBV31 and TRBJ2-1, with 7 bases that match TRBD1. V trimming: 8 bases; J trimming: 3 bases; junction bases outside the gene matches: 4. This CDR3 region has 12 residues. Germline CDR1 reads GKSSPN; CDR2 reads SITVG. CDR3 bases read: TGTGCCCACCGGGACAGCTATGCT. This sequence encodes CAHRDSYA. The full CDR3 is CAHRDSYAEQFF.

There are a few counts of this clone. Germline and genes here are mouse. The sequence runs out 4 residues before the end of the CDR3; the remainder is reconstructed from the germline J gene. The genes are TRBV31 and TRBJ2-7; D perhaps matches TRBD1 (7 bases). V lost 0 bases and J 0 bases, leaving 9 bases between the germline ends. The germline gives CDR1 GKSSPN, CDR2 SITVG. The CDR3 runs to 14 residues. The CDR3 is CAWSLQGGSYEQYF. Incomplete CDR3 DNA: TGTGCCTGGAGTCTCCAGGGGGGCTCCTAT.

A few counts support this clone. Each gene name is a mouse one. The read ends 4 residues before the CDR3 terminus; that terminus is restored from the germline J gene. At the DNA level, this CDR3 is encoded by other sequences in the same sample as well. The chain links TRBV19 to TRBJ2-1; a possible D gene is TRBD1 (5 bases). The CDR3 loop spans 14 amino acids. Germline assignment: CDR1 FNHDT and CDR2 SITEND (reference sequence). Between the trimmed V and J ends, which lost 2 bases and 6 bases, there was a span of 12 bases. The part of the CDR3 DNA that was read is TGTGCCAGCAGTATTCAGGGAAGGGGTGCT. Translation gives CASSIQGRGA. In full, the CDR3 reads CASSIQGRGAEQFF. Together with reference TRBV19 and TRBJ2-1, the CDR3 gives the full variable domain: GGIITQTPKFLIGQEGQKLTLKCQQNFNHDTMYWYRQDSGKGLRLIYYSITENDLQKGDLSEGYDASREKKSSFSLTVTSAQKNEMAVFLCASSIQGRGAEQFFGPGTRLTVL.

This clone was picked up a small number of times. Mouse names are used for the genes. Partial CDR3 DNA: TGTGCCAGCAGTGAGACAGGGGTGAACTCC. Translating it yields CASSETGVNS. The whole CDR3 protein is CASSETGVNSDYTF. The rearrangement joins TRBV13-3 to TRBJ1-2; 8 nucleotides agree with TRBD1. The sequence runs out 4 residues before the end of the CDR3; the remainder is reconstructed from the germline J gene. V gave up 2 bases and J gave up 2 bases; unmatched junction bases: 2. Germline V gene lookup returns CDR1 NNHDY and CDR2 SYVADS. This CDR3 region has 14 residues.

For this clone: Gene names denote mouse genes. The read comes to an end 4 residues before the CDR3 does, leaving the germline J gene to fill in the end. This chain links TRBV13-2 with TRBJ2-3; the match to TRBD1 covers 11 bases. The junction had 3 bases not matched to a gene; V was cut back by 7 bases and J by 2 bases. Germline CDR1 and CDR2: NNHNN and SYGAGS (reference sequence). This CDR3 has 14 amino acids. The part of the CDR3 DNA that was read is TGTGCCAGCCGGACAGGGGGCGTTGCAGAA. It specifies CASRTGGVAE. The full CDR3 reads CASRTGGVAETLYF.

This clone was counted a few times. This may come from a read error, since a much larger clone is one base off. Gene names follow the mouse nomenclature. Distinct nucleotide sequences in the sample also encode this CDR3. The CDR3 sequence: CASGDARDEQYF. The CDR3 bases that were read are TGTGCCAGCGGTGATGCTAGGGAT. The rearrangement joins TRBV13-2 to TRBJ2-7; D is uncertain. The read ends 4 residues shy of where the CDR3 ends; the end is completed using the germline J gene. The germline CDR1 and CDR2 sequences are NNHNN and SYGAGS (reference sequence). CDR3 size: 12 residues.

Comments on this clone: Mouse gene names apply. The read halts 4 residues ahead of the CDR3 end, with the missing end drawn from the germline J gene. This chain connects TRBV19 to TRBJ2-7; 11 nucleotides agree with TRBD2. This CDR3 is built from 16 residues. Germline V CDR1 and CDR2: FNHDT, SITEND (reference sequence). Germline trimming cut 6 bases from V and 0 bases from J; bases unmatched to any gene: 8. CDR3 bases read: TGTGCCAGCACCCCTCGACTGGGGGGGAGCTCCTAT. Amino acid sequence: CASTPRLGGSSY. The CDR3 in full is CASTPRLGGSSYEQYF.

This clone showed up just a few times. This likely traces to a read error, being one base from a far larger clone. Gene names and germline match the mouse. The same CDR3 is also encoded by other DNA sequences in this sample. CDR3 residues: CASSQGNQDTQYF. The sequenced CDR3 bases are TGTGCCAGCAGCCAAGGTAACCAAGAC. The V and J genes are TRBV5 and TRBJ2-5; D remains unclear. The CDR3 end is not reached by the read, which stops 4 residues before it; the germline J gene fills it in. Germline CDR1 reads LGHNA; CDR2 reads YNLKQL (reference sequence). The CDR3 is 13 residues long. The germline V and J ends were trimmed by 1 base and 0 bases, with 2 bases remaining between them.